This passage covers 12 T cell receptor beta chains from one sample sequenced in a study of cytomegalovirus exposure and HLA in healthy donors. Use of 60 Vbeta and 13 Jbeta primers characterized the PCR. Produced via immunoSEQ multiplex PCR; TCRdb's table is partial and in-frame only. Among some 200,000 clones listed, 60% to 80% were seen once. Sequencing was performed on PBMCs. These receptors were obtained from a woman in her 30s in good health and CMV-seronegative.

The chain employs TRBV6-5 and TRBJ2-7; D is possibly TRBD2 (5 bases). Germline CDR1 reads MNHEY; CDR2 reads SVGAGI. The CDR3 runs 15 residues. Trimming left V 4 bases short and J 0 bases short, with 13 bases between. The CDR3: CASSLSLTTSYEQYF. The CDR3 bases are TGTGCCAGCAGTTTATCGTTGACTACCTCCTACGAGCAGTACTTC.

This rearrangement joins TRBV29-1 to TRBJ1-2; TRBD1 is a possible D gene (6 bases). From germline, CDR1 is SQVTM and CDR2 ANQGSEA. Between the trimmed V and J ends, which lost 6 bases and 8 bases, there was a span of 16 bases. The CDR3 loop spans 12 amino acids. The DNA of the CDR3 is TGCAGCGTCGGCAATGGGGGCTGGGGCTACACCTTC. As protein: CSVGNGGWGYTF. The full variable domain, with the rest looked up from reference TRBV29-1 and TRBJ1-2, is SAVISQKPSRDICQRGTSLTIQCQVDSQVTMMFWYRQQPGQSLTLIATANQGSEATYESGFVIDKFPISRPNLTFSTLTVSNMSPEDSSIYLCSVGNGGWGYTFGSGTRLTVV.

This clone has a single count. The chain recombines TRBV28 with TRBJ1-5; D is unresolved. This CDR3 has 15 residues. The V end was cut by 2 bases, the J end by 0 bases, with 8 bases between. CDR1 is MDHEN, CDR2 SYDVKM, per germline. The CDR3 DNA is TGTGCCAGCAGTTTAAGAAGCCATAGCAATCAGCCCCAGCATTTT. Translated, it gives CASSLRSHSNQPQHF. Combining the CDR3 with reference TRBV28 and TRBJ1-5 gives the whole variable domain DVKVTQSSRYLVKRTGEKVFLECVQDMDHENMFWYRQDPGLGLRLIYFSYDVKMKEKGDIPEGYSVSREKKERFSLILESASTNQTSMYLCASSLRSHSNQPQHFGDGTRLSIL.

The V and J genes are TRBV6-1 and TRBJ1-2; D unresolved. Germline V gives CDR1 MNHNS, CDR2 SASEGT. With 2 bases removed from V and 2 bases from J, the gap between germline ends came to 9 bases. The CDR3 length is 14 residues. The CDR3 DNA sequence: TGTGCCAGCAGTGAAACAGAGAACAACTATGGCTACACCTTC. Its protein is CASSETENNYGYTF.

The chain has TRBV7-2 and TRBJ2-7, with 8 bases aligning to TRBD2. V lost 5 bases and J lost 4; bases outside the gene matches: 10. CDR1 and CDR2 (germline): SGHTA, FQGNSA. This CDR3 comprises 15 residues. In DNA form, the CDR3 reads TGTGCCAGCAGCCCCCACGGGGGGGGGAGGTACGAGCAGTACTTC. It codes for CASSPHGGGRYEQYF.

The chain joins TRBV19 to TRBJ2-3; D unclear. Trimming pared 3 bases from V and 5 bases from J, leaving 12 bases between. This CDR3 has 14 residues. Germline V gives CDR1 LNHDA, CDR2 SQIVND (reference sequence). The CDR3 loop is CASSISPPGDTQYF. The CDR3 DNA reads as TGTGCCAGTAGTATTAGCCCCCCTGGAGATACGCAGTATTTT.

The V gene is TRBV6-1, the J gene TRBJ1-3, with D unresolved. Germline assignment: CDR1 MNHNS and CDR2 SASEGT. Trimming removed 6 bases at V and 0 bases at J, with 9 bases between. CDR3 length equals 14 residues. CDR3 DNA sequence: TGTGCCAGCAGCCCCGACATCTCTGGAAACACCATATATTTT. It is translated as CASSPDISGNTIYF.

The gene calls are TRBV16 and TRBJ2-7, with D possibly matching TRBD1 (6 bases). Trimming left V 3 bases short and J 5 bases short, with 14 bases between. Germline V gives CDR1 KGHSY, CDR2 FQNENV. The CDR3 runs 14 residues. This CDR3 reads CASSQGKGVDEQYF. The CDR3, as DNA: TGTGCCAGCAGCCAGGGAAAGGGGGTCGACGAGCAGTACTTC.

As to this clone: Other DNA sequences of this sample code for an identical CDR3. The chain carries TRBV18 and TRBJ2-1, with 7 bases matching TRBD2. The CDR3 has 15 amino acids. V lost 0 bases, J lost 4 bases, and 3 bases stayed unmatched. Per germline, CDR1 KGHSH and CDR2 LQKENI. CDR3 DNA sequence: TGTGCCAGCTCACCACCCGCTAGCGGTTACAATGAGCAGTTCTTC. Protein sequence: CASSPPASGYNEQFF.

The genes are TRBV5-1 and TRBJ2-7; tentatively, D is TRBD2 (5 bases). Trimming cost V 4 bases and J 2 bases, with 16 bases left between them. Germline V CDR1 and CDR2: SGHRS, YFSETQ. The CDR3 length is 15 residues. Here the CDR3 reads CASSRVEGGAYEQYF. CDR3 coding DNA: TGCGCCAGCAGCCGAGTCGAGGGTGGGGCCTACGAGCAGTACTTC. The whole variable domain, remainder taken from reference TRBV5-1 and TRBJ2-7, is KAGVTQTPRYLIKTRGQQVTLSCSPISGHRSVSWYQQTPGQGLQFLFEYFSETQRNKGNFPGRFSGRQFSNSRSEMNVSTLELGDSALYLCASSRVEGGAYEQYFGPGTRLTVT.

CDR3 DNA: TGTGCCAGCAGTTTCGGACTCGGGAGCCCTGGGGCCAACGTCCTGACTTTC. Translating gives CASSFGLGSPGANVLTF. The V call is TRBV27, the J call TRBJ2-6; D is possibly TRBD2 (6 bases). CDR3 length equals 17 residues. V was pared by 3 bases and J by 2 bases, with 14 bases between. CDR1 and CDR2 (germline): MNHEY, SMNVEV (reference sequence).

This clone occurred a few times. DNA of the CDR3: TGTGCCAGTAGTAATTTCGGAGGGGGGAGGGATGAGCAGTTCTTC. As protein: CASSNFGGGRDEQFF. The chain combines TRBV19 with TRBJ2-1; a possible D gene is TRBD2 (7 bases). Germline V lookup: CDR1 LNHDA, CDR2 SQIVND (reference sequence). With 4 bases removed from V and 8 bases from J, the gap between germline ends came to 18 bases. This CDR3 has 15 amino acids.